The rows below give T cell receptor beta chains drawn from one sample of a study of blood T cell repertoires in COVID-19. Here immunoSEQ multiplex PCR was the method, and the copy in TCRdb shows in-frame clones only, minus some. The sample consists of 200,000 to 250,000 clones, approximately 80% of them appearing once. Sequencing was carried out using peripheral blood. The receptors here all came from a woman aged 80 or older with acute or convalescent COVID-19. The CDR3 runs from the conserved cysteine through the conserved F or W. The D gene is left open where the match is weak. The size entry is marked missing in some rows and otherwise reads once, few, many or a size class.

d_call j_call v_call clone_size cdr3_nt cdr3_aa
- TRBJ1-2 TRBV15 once TGTGCCACCAGCAGAGACCGGGGGGCCAACTATGGCTACACCTTC CATSRDRGANYGYTF
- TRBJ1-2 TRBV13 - TGTGCCAGCAGCTTAGAGCGCTCAAGTCGAACCATCAACTATGGCTACACCTTC CASSLERSSRTINYGYTF
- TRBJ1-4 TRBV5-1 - TGCGCCAGCAGCTTCGGGTATGGGGAAAAACTGTTTTTT CASSFGYGEKLFF
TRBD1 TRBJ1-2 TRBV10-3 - TGTGCCATCAGTGAGGTGGACAGGGGTAGAGGCTACACCTTC CAISEVDRGRGYTF
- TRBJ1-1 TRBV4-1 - TGCGCCAGCAGCCAGCAGGGAGGGTCAACTGAAGCTTTCTTT CASSQQGGSTEAFF
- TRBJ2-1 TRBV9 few TGTGCCAGCAGCGTAAGGGGGGGCTATGGCAATGAGCAGTTCTTC CASSVRGGYGNEQFF
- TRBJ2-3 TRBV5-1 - TGCGCCACCCAGGAGGGTGCGAGCACAGATACGCAGTATTTT CATQEGASTDTQYF
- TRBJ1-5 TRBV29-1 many TGCAGCGTTAAGTTGGCGGTAGATCAGCCCCAGCATTTT CSVKLAVDQPQHF
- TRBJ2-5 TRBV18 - TGTGCCAGCTCACCCCTGGCTAGGAAACAAGAGACCCAGTACTTC CASSPLARKQETQYF
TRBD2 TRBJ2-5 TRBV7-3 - TGTGCCAGCAGCTTAATGGCGGGAGTGAGGGGTGTCGAGACCCAGTACTTC CASSLMAGVRGVETQYF
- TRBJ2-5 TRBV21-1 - TGTGCCAGCAGCAAAGAGGGCAGGGCCACACAAGAGACCCAGTACTTC CASSKEGRATQETQYF
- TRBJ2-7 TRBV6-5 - TGTGCCAGCAGTTCCCGCTACGAGCAGTACTTC CASSSRYEQYF
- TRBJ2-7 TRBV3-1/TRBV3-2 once TGTGCCAGCAGCCCCCGACAGGTTCGAGAGCAGTACTTC CASSPRQVREQYF
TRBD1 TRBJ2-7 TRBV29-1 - TGCAGCGTTGCATCCGGGACAGAGCCCTACGAGCAGTACTTC CSVASGTEPYEQYF
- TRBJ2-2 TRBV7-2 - TGTGCCAGCACCCCCATATTAGCGAGCACCGGGGAGCTGTTTTTT CASTPILASTGELFF
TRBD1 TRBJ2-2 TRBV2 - TGTGCCAGCAGGAGAGGACAGGCAACCGGGGAGCTGTTTTTT CASRRGQATGELFF
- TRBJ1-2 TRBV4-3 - TGCGCCAGCAGCCAGCGGGGGATCAACTATGGCTACACCTTC CASSQRGINYGYTF
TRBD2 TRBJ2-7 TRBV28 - TGTGCCAGCAGTTTATACGGGAGGGCTTACGAGCAGTACTTC CASSLYGRAYEQYF
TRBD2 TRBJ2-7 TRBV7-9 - TGTGCCAGCAGCCTCGGGGAGGGTTTCTACGAGCAGTACTTC CASSLGEGFYEQYF
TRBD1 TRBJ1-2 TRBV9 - TGTGCCAGCAGCGTAGGGGTTAGTGGGACAGTTTTTTATGGCTACACCTTC CASSVGVSGTVFYGYTF
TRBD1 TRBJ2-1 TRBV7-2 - TGTGCCAGCAGCCCAACCCCCGGGGGCTACAGGGGGCCGGGCAATGAGCAGTTCTTC CASSPTPGGYRGPGNEQFF
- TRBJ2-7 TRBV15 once TGTGCCACCAGCAGAGACAGGCTTACCTACGAGCAGTACTTC CATSRDRLTYEQYF
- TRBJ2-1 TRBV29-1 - TGCAGCGTTGGGGACTTCGGTGAGCAGTTCTTC CSVGDFGEQFF
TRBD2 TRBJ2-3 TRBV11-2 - TGTGCCAGCGCCTCGGGGGGGATAGCGGTGACTAGCACAGATACGCAGTATTTT CASASGGIAVTSTDTQYF
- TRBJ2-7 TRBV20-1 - TGCAGTGCTAGTAGGACAGAGGGAACCTACGAGCAGTACTTC CSASRTEGTYEQYF
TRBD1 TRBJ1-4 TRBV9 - TGTGCCAGCAGCGTTGGGGACAGGGGTAGTGGTGAAAAACTGTTTTTT CASSVGDRGSGEKLFF
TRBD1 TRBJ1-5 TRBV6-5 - TGTGCCAGCACGAGACAGGGGGCAAGCAATCAGCCCCAGCATTTT CASTRQGASNQPQHF
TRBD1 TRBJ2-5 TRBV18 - TGTGCCAGCTCACCATGGGTAGGGGGCGGCGAGACCCAGTACTTC CASSPWVGGGETQYF
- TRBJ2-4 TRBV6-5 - TGTGCCAGCAGTACTGGGGGGGCCAAAAACATTCAGTACTTC CASSTGGAKNIQYF
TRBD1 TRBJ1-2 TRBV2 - TGTGCCAGCAGAGGACAGGGGTATGGCTACACCTTC CASRGQGYGYTF
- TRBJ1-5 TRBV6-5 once TGTGCCAGCAGTCCGGGACTGAATAGCAATCAGCCCCAGCATTTT CASSPGLNSNQPQHF
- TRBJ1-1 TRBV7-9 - TGTGCCAGCAGCTTGACAGGCTCGAACACTGAAGCTTTCTTT CASSLTGSNTEAFF
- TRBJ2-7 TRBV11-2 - TGTGCCAGCACCCCAGGACTCGCTTACTCCTACGAGCAGTACTTC CASTPGLAYSYEQYF
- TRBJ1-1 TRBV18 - TGTGCCAGCTCAGGAGCGGCCAGGGGTTACACTGAAGCTTTCTTT CASSGAARGYTEAFF
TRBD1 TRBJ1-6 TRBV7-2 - TGTGCCAGCAGCTTAGCGCTAGGGGGACAGAACTATAATTCACCCCTCCACTTT CASSLALGGQNYNSPLHF
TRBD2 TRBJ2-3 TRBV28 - TGTGCCAGCAGTCTCCGACTAGCGGGAGCCCCAGATACGCAGTATTTT CASSLRLAGAPDTQYF
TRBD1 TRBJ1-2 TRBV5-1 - TGCGCCAGCAGCTTGGACGACAGGGGTGGCTACACCTTC CASSLDDRGGYTF
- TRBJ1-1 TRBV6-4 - TGTGCCAGCAGTGACAGCTCCGGGGGGAACACTGAAGCTTTCTTT CASSDSSGGNTEAFF
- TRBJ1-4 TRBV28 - TGTGCCAGCAGTTATCCGGACAATTTAAATGAAAAACTGTTTTTT CASSYPDNLNEKLFF
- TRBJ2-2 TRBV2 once TGTGCCAGCAGTGAAGGTGCTACTCAAACCGGGGAGCTGTTTTTT CASSEGATQTGELFF
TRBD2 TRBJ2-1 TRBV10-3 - TGTGCCATCAGTGCTAGCGGAGGTTCCTACAATGAGCAGTTCTTC CAISASGGSYNEQFF
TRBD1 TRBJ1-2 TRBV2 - TGTGCCAGCAGTTCGACAGGGGTACGGGACTATGGCTACACCTTC CASSSTGVRDYGYTF